Listed below are T cell receptor beta chains from one sample, sequenced in a study of shared clonotypes between healthy human individuals. Using immunoSEQ multiplex PCR, the repertoire was profiled, and TCRdb retains in-frame clones only, with some absent. The sample has over 700,000 clones, roughly 72% seen once; the top ten hold around 1.7%. The specimen sequenced was memory CD4+ T cells sorted from blood. These receptors were obtained from a woman in her thirties in good health. CDR3s include the opening cysteine and the closing phenylalanine or tryptophan. Fields, in order: J gene, V gene, clone size, D gene, CDR3 length, CDR3 protein, CDR3 DNA. D genes are given only for firm matches. A row's size may be missing; if present it is once, few, many or a size class.

TRBJ2-2,TRBV27,few,-,14,CASSSTGNTGELFF,TGTGCCAGCAGTTCAACAGGGAACACCGGGGAGCTGTTTTTT
TRBJ1-2,TRBV28,-,-,13,CASSRTENYGYTF,TGTGCCAGCAGTAGGACCGAGAACTATGGCTACACCTTC
TRBJ1-1,TRBV5-6,few,TRBD1,16,CASSFYGTGGNTEAFF,TGTGCCAGCAGCTTTTACGGGACAGGGGGTAACACTGAAGCTTTCTTT
TRBJ1-5,TRBV7-8,-,TRBD1,16,CASSLSLSGGNQPQHF,TGTGCCAGCAGCTTAAGCTTGTCAGGGGGTAATCAGCCCCAGCATTTT
TRBJ2-1,TRBV28,-,-,12,CASSLLDTEQFF,TGTGCCAGCAGTCTCCTAGATACTGAGCAGTTCTTC
TRBJ2-3,TRBV5-1,-,TRBD1,15,CASSLWQGAADTQYF,TGCGCCAGCAGCTTGTGGCAGGGGGCCGCAGATACGCAGTATTTT
TRBJ1-1,TRBV15,-,-,15,CATSRAADMNTEAFF,TGTGCCACCAGCAGAGCGGCAGACATGAACACTGAAGCTTTCTTT
TRBJ2-2,TRBV6-5,-,-,15,CASSSTGLNTGELFF,TGTGCCAGCAGTTCCACAGGGCTAAACACCGGGGAGCTGTTTTTT
TRBJ2-7,TRBV18,-,TRBD1,14,CASSLRQGVYEQYF,TGTGCCAGCTCCCTAAGACAGGGGGTCTACGAGCAGTACTTC
TRBJ1-3,TRBV7-9,few,-,14,CASDRGLSGNTIYF,TGTGCCTCTGACCGGGGCCTCTCTGGAAACACCATATATTTT
TRBJ2-7,TRBV6-1,-,-,15,CASKTAATLGYEQYF,TGTGCCAGCAAGACAGCGGCAACTTTGGGCTACGAGCAGTACTTC
TRBJ2-5,TRBV28,-,-,14,CASSWDSVRETQYF,TGTGCCAGCAGTTGGGACTCGGTGCGGGAGACCCAGTACTTC
TRBJ2-1,TRBV5-5,-,-,14,CASSLAQHYNEQFF,TGTGCCAGCAGCTTGGCACAGCACTACAATGAGCAGTTCTTC
TRBJ1-2,TRBV2,-,-,15,CASSGLAETNYGYTF,TGTGCCAGCAGTGGTCTGGCGGAAACTAACTATGGCTACACCTTC
TRBJ2-1,TRBV27,once,-,11,CASRIYHEQFF,TGTGCCAGCAGAATTTACCATGAGCAGTTCTTC
TRBJ2-7,TRBV27,-,TRBD2,14,CASTPRGRLYEQYF,TGTGCCAGCACCCCGCGGGGGAGGTTGTACGAGCAGTACTTC
TRBJ1-5,TRBV2,-,TRBD1,17,CASSAGTGFPADQPQHF,TGTGCCAGCAGTGCTGGGACAGGTTTTCCAGCCGATCAGCCCCAGCATTTT
TRBJ2-1,TRBV25-1,few,-,11,CASSHRVEQFF,TGTGCCAGCAGTCACAGGGTTGAGCAGTTCTTC
TRBJ1-3,TRBV10-3,-,TRBD1,13,CAIGDRAGNTIYF,TGTGCCATCGGGGACAGGGCTGGAAACACCATATATTTT
TRBJ1-1,TRBV30,-,-,12,CAGVGQRTEAFF,TGTGCCGGCGTCGGTCAACGGACTGAAGCTTTCTTT
TRBJ2-4,TRBV2,few,-,14,CASSLLVNANIQYF,TGTGCCAGCAGCCTGCTGGTAAACGCAAACATTCAGTACTTC
TRBJ2-4,TRBV6-1,once,-,17,CASSEALGYGEQNIQYF,TGTGCCAGCAGTGAAGCGCTAGGGTACGGGGAGCAAAACATTCAGTACTTC
TRBJ1-1,TRBV7-9,-,-,13,CATRTPADTEAFF,TGTGCCACGAGGACCCCCGCGGACACTGAAGCTTTCTTT
TRBJ2-2,TRBV5-1,-,TRBD1,15,CACKQGAGNTGELFF,TGCGCCTGCAAACAGGGGGCAGGGAACACCGGGGAGCTGTTTTTT
TRBJ2-7,TRBV7-3,-,TRBD2,14,CASSLTSGSYEQYF,TGTGCCAGCAGCCTGACTAGCGGGAGTTACGAGCAGTACTTC
TRBJ2-7,TRBV5-1,-,TRBD2,17,CASSKLGPEGRGGEQYF,TGCGCCAGCAGCAAGCTCGGGCCCGAGGGGCGGGGAGGGGAGCAGTACTTC
TRBJ2-1,TRBV5-4,-,-,14,CASRPAGWPNEQFF,TGTGCCAGCAGGCCTGCGGGGTGGCCCAATGAGCAGTTCTTC
TRBJ1-4,TRBV7-9,-,TRBD1,15,CASSSQGRVNEKLFF,TGTGCCAGCAGCTCACAGGGGAGGGTTAATGAAAAACTGTTTTTT
TRBJ2-7,TRBV15,-,-,13,CATSRGLGHEQYF,TGTGCCACCAGCAGAGGCTTAGGGCACGAGCAGTACTTC
TRBJ1-2,TRBV18,-,-,13,CASSRTALGGYTF,TGTGCCAGCTCACGGACCGCTCTTGGCGGCTACACCTTC
TRBJ2-3,TRBV11-3,few,-,14,CASSLSGGTDTQYF,TGTGCCAGCAGCTTATCAGGGGGCACAGATACGCAGTATTTT
TRBJ1-5,TRBV11-2,-,-,13,CASSLDDAQPQHF,TGTGCCAGCAGCTTAGACGACGCTCAGCCCCAGCATTTT
TRBJ1-1,TRBV5-1,-,TRBD1,14,CASSPDRVNTEAFF,TGCGCCAGCAGCCCCGACAGGGTGAACACTGAAGCTTTCTTT
TRBJ1-4,TRBV11-2,-,TRBD1,12,CASSREGAKLFF,TGTGCCAGCAGCCGCGAGGGGGCAAAACTGTTTTTT
TRBJ2-7,TRBV6-1,-,TRBD1,15,CASRTGGQRGYEQYF,TGTGCCAGCCGGACAGGAGGACAAAGAGGCTACGAGCAGTACTTC
TRBJ2-1,TRBV11-2,-,TRBD2,15,CASSPLAGGPDEQFF,TGTGCCAGCAGCCCATTAGCGGGAGGGCCCGATGAGCAGTTCTTC
TRBJ2-7,TRBV6-1,once,TRBD2,14,CAGKREGPGYEQYF,TGTGCCGGGAAGCGGGAGGGCCCGGGGTACGAGCAGTACTTC
TRBJ1-3,TRBV5-1,few,-,14,CASSPGTTGNTIYF,TGCGCCAGCAGCCCAGGGACGACTGGAAACACCATATATTTT
TRBJ2-7,TRBV5-1,few,TRBD1,14,CASSFQGQGYEQYF,TGCGCCAGCAGCTTTCAGGGACAGGGCTACGAGCAGTACTTC
TRBJ2-1,TRBV19,-,-,15,CASSTKRAGDNEQFF,TGTGCCAGTAGTACTAAGCGGGCCGGGGACAATGAGCAGTTCTTC
TRBJ2-2,TRBV7-2,-,-,13,CASSFWSTGELFF,TGTGCCAGCAGCTTCTGGTCCACCGGGGAGCTGTTTTTT
TRBJ1-2,TRBV2,-,TRBD1,13,CASSRTGINGYTF,TGTGCCAGCTCCCGGACAGGGATTAATGGCTACACCTTC
TRBJ2-1,TRBV6-5,few,TRBD1,14,CASSYDRGGNEQFF,TGTGCCAGCAGTTACGACAGGGGAGGCAATGAGCAGTTCTTC
TRBJ1-1,TRBV6-5,-,-,12,CASTGLNTEAFF,TGTGCCAGCACAGGATTGAACACTGAAGCTTTCTTT
TRBJ2-5,TRBV10-3,once,TRBD1,14,CATSLEGAQETQYF,TGTGCCACCTCCCTTGAGGGGGCCCAAGAGACCCAGTACTTC
TRBJ2-1,TRBV11-3,-,TRBD2,15,CASSFDFSGRAEQFF,TGTGCCAGCAGCTTCGACTTTAGCGGGAGGGCTGAGCAGTTCTTC
TRBJ2-7,TRBV19,few,TRBD1,14,CASSGQGAGGEQYF,TGTGCCAGTAGCGGGCAGGGGGCCGGGGGCGAGCAGTACTTC
TRBJ2-2,TRBV2,-,TRBD2,16,CASSEGTSANTGELFF,TGTGCCAGCAGTGAGGGGACTAGCGCGAACACCGGGGAGCTGTTTTTT
TRBJ2-7,TRBV7-9,once,-,12,CASSFEGSLTTF,TGTGCCAGCAGCTTCGAGGGTTCACTAACTACCTTC
TRBJ2-5,TRBV19,few,-,15,CASSISAVAKETQYF,TGTGCCAGTAGTATCTCTGCGGTAGCGAAGGAGACCCAGTACTTC
TRBJ1-3,TRBV6-1,-,-,13,CASSEQQGNTIYF,TGTGCCAGCAGTGAACAACAAGGAAACACCATATATTTT
TRBJ1-1,TRBV27,-,-,12,CASSRTPGVAFF,TGTGCCAGCAGTAGAACTCCAGGAGTAGCTTTCTTT
TRBJ2-4,TRBV25-1,-,TRBD1,15,CASSEQGDRQNIQYF,TGTGCCAGCAGTGAACAGGGGGACCGGCAAAACATTCAGTACTTC
TRBJ2-1,TRBV28,few,-,16,CASRDPLAVIQSEQFF,TGTGCCAGCAGGGACCCTTTAGCGGTTATACAAAGTGAGCAGTTCTTC
TRBJ2-3,TRBV9,once,-,14,CASSEGRPWDTQYF,TGTGCCAGCAGCGAGGGTCGACCCTGGGATACGCAGTATTTT